This T cell receptor beta chain was documented in a study of HIV-infected children after antiretroviral therapy interruption. Study at large: In continuous treatment, analyzed samples were from weeks 0, 48 and 150.

The treatment here: PENTA 11 planned treatment interruption arm or continuous ART arm. The germline V gene encodes CDR1 WSHSY and CDR2 SAAADI. The J segment lost 3 bases and the V segment lost 2 bases, leaving 6 bases of the junction unmatched. There are 15 residues in the CDR3. This clonotype was seen repeatedly, ten times or more. RNA-based 3' RACE libraries used unique molecular identifiers. TCRdb itself ran the 3' RACE reads through MiXCR, one entry per CDR3 protein. There are 14,000 to 15,000 distinct CDR3 sequences in the sample; less than 3.5% occur only once, and about a third lies in the top ten.

The starting material was CD45RO+ CD8+ T cells from PBMCs, pooled from several time points, obtained from a donor given antiretroviral therapy, either interrupted or continuous. Described subset: memory CD8+ CD45RO+ CD45RA- T cells. The chain uses TRBV10-2 and TRBJ1-1; TRBD1 matches at 7 bases. The origin of this receptor is a pool of human donors with HIV. In nucleotides, the CDR3 is TGCGCCAGCAGTGAGAAAGGACAGGCTGACACTGAAGCTTTCTTT. This gives the protein CASSEKGQADTEAFF.